The 23 T cell receptor beta chains listed next were all sequenced from one sample in a study of post-analysis software for immune sequencing data. Study-wide points: Controls showed lower frequencies than patients for a few TRBV segments, and TRBV5-6, TRBV5-1 and TRBV20-1 were among these.

Every TCR beta cDNA library bore unique molecular identifiers. TCRdb re-called the PCR reads with MiXCR, one entry per CDR3 protein. The table shows hundreds of thousands of distinct CDR3 sequences, with approximately 57% occurring only once. For these TCRs, the target antigens are not known. The sequenced sample was blood. The receptors were gathered from a girl aged 10-17 years with multiple sclerosis.

The genes are TRBV6-6 and TRBJ2-7; the D gene is possibly TRBD1 (5 bases). The J call may be in error: the DNA end matches TRBJ2-5 better. The CDR3 extends over 14 amino acids. Germline V lookup: CDR1 MNHNY, CDR2 SVGAGI (reference sequence). CDR3 coding DNA: TGTGCCAGCAGTTACTCGGCAGGGTCTGAGACCCAGTACTTC. Translating gives CASSYSAGSETQYF.

The J gene is TRBJ2-1, the V gene TRBV9, with D unclear. CDR1 is SGDLS and CDR2 is YYNGEE in the germline V gene. This CDR3 spans 11 amino acids. Trimming cost V 7 bases and J 6 bases, with 8 bases left between them. CDR3 DNA sequence: TGTGCCAGCGGGCTTAGCAATGAGCAGTTCTTC. This codes for CASGLSNEQFF.

The chain is built from TRBV5-1 and TRBJ2-7; 7 nucleotides agree with TRBD1. The CDR3 is 15 amino acids. V shed 4 bases, J shed 2 bases, and the junction held 9 bases outside the gene matches. Germline V gene lookup returns CDR1 SGHRS and CDR2 YFSETQ. DNA for the CDR3: TGCGCCAGCAGCACCCCATCTCAGGGGGCCTACGAGCAGTACTTC. Its protein is CASSTPSQGAYEQYF. The entire variable domain, with the rest obtained from reference TRBV5-1 and TRBJ2-7, is as follows: KAGVTQTPRYLIKTRGQQVTLSCSPISGHRSVSWYQQTPGQGLQFLFEYFSETQRNKGNFPGRFSGRQFSNSRSEMNVSTLELGDSALYLCASSTPSQGAYEQYFGPGTRLTVT.

The chain links TRBV20-1 to TRBJ2-7, with 9 bases aligning to TRBD1. V lost 6 bases to trimming and J lost 5 bases; unmatched junction nucleotides: 17. This CDR3 region has 16 residues. Germline CDR1 DFQATT, CDR2 SNEGSKA (reference sequence). CDR3 in amino acids: CSAGGGVRDRENEQYF. CDR3 coding DNA: TGCAGTGCAGGAGGGGGAGTCCGGGACAGGGAGAACGAGCAGTACTTC.

J is TRBJ2-1 and V is TRBV6-1; 8 bases fit TRBD1. J gave up 3 bases and V 11 bases, and 15 bases lay outside the gene matches. Germline loops: CDR1 MNHNS, CDR2 SASEGT. The CDR3 covers 16 residues. This chain's CDR3 is CAADLDGTGLYNEQFF. The CDR3 DNA follows: TGTGCCGCCGACTTGGACGGGACAGGCCTCTACAATGAGCAGTTCTTC.

This clonotype has only a few counts. The V call is TRBV29-1, the J call TRBJ2-1; 9 nucleotides agree with TRBD2. Losses at the gene ends were 6 bases for V and 5 bases for J; bases not matched to a gene: 8. CDR1 and CDR2 (germline): SQVTM, ANQGSEA. The CDR3 runs 14 residues. The CDR3, as DNA: TGCAGCGTCGTCGGCGGGAGGGTCCACAATGAGCAGTTCTTC. This encodes CSVVGGRVHNEQFF.

This rearrangement joins TRBV12-3 or TRBV12-4 to TRBJ2-4; 7 nucleotides line up with TRBD1. Trimming removed 5 bases from V and 0 bases from J; junction bases left unmatched: 10. This CDR3 is built from 17 residues. The DNA of the CDR3 is TGTGCCAGCAGTCCCCGACAGGGATGGGCAGCCAAAAACATTCAGTACTTC. Its translation: CASSPRQGWAAKNIQYF.

A remark on this clonotype: Because the CDR3's place on the DNA is in doubt, the DNA is left out and the CDR3 is given as listed by TCRdb. V usage is TRBV10-3 and J usage is TRBJ1-6; the D call in the table, TRBD1, was not verified against the DNA. The CDR3 is 24 amino acids long, termini counted. From germline, CDR1 is ENHRY and CDR2 SYGVKD. CDR3 sequence reads: CAISIDQRPEQFFGPGTDNSPLHF.

The V call is TRBV12-3 or TRBV12-4, the J call TRBJ2-7; weak D call: TRBD2 (5 bases). V lost 1 base and J lost 7, with 14 bases in between. This CDR3 has 14 residues. CDR3 amino acids: CASSLGVVGEEQYF. The CDR3 region has the DNA TGTGCCAGCAGTTTAGGAGTGGTCGGGGAAGAGCAGTACTTC.

The chain combines TRBV20-1 with TRBJ1-5, with D unclear. Trimming removed 3 bases from V and 6 bases from J, with 15 bases in between. The CDR3 runs to 14 residues. Germline assignment: CDR1 DFQATT and CDR2 SNEGSKA (reference sequence). The DNA of the CDR3 is TGCAGTGCTAGTAGGGAGGACGGGAGTCAGCCCCAGCATTTT. Its translation is CSASREDGSQPQHF.

The V and J genes are TRBV7-3 and TRBJ2-1; 7 bases fit TRBD2. Germline CDR1 SGHTA, CDR2 FQGTGA. CDR3 size: 15 residues. Losses at the gene ends were 1 base for V and 5 bases for J; bases not matched to a gene: 5. The CDR3: CASSLKGGGHNEQFF. CDR3 in DNA: TGTGCCAGCAGCTTAAAGGGCGGGGGACACAATGAGCAGTTCTTC.

V gene TRBV6-1 combines with J gene TRBJ2-7, with 7 bases aligning to TRBD2. CDR1 and CDR2 (germline): MNHNS, SASEGT. The J segment lost 3 bases and the V segment lost 2 bases, leaving 7 bases of the junction unmatched. The CDR3 extends over 15 amino acids. The CDR3 loop reads CASSELGTIVYEQYF. The CDR3 nucleotides read TGTGCCAGCAGTGAACTCGGGACTATCGTCTACGAGCAGTACTTC.

The chain has TRBV3-1 and TRBJ2-1; 8 bases line up with TRBD2. CDR1 is LGHDT and CDR2 is YNNKEL in the germline V gene (reference sequence). Germline trimming cut 0 bases from V and 14 bases from J; bases unmatched to any gene: 6. This CDR3 is built from 13 residues. CDR3 sequence: CASSQDRGGQEFF. The CDR3 nucleotides read TGTGCCAGCAGCCAAGATCGGGGGGGGCAGGAGTTCTTC.

The V gene is TRBV29-1, the J gene TRBJ1-4; 10 nucleotides agree with TRBD1. There are 14 residues in the CDR3. Germline V CDR1 and CDR2: SQVTM, ANQGSEA. V was pared by 6 bases and J by 2 bases, with 3 bases of the junction left unmatched. CDR3: CSVRTGGTNEKLFF. The CDR3 DNA sequence: TGCAGCGTGAGGACAGGGGGGACTAATGAAAAACTGTTTTTT.

The rearrangement uses TRBV14 and TRBJ2-7, with D unresolved. With the DNA end fitting TRBJ2-5 better, the J assignment may be wrong. The CDR3 runs to 15 residues. Germline loops: CDR1 SGHDN, CDR2 FVKESK. In DNA, the CDR3 is TGTGCCAGCAGCCAGTTCCTGGCAGGATTAGAGACCCAGTACTTC. It translates to CASSQFLAGLETQYF.

This sequence joins TRBV12-5 and TRBJ2-6; 7 nucleotides match TRBD1. Losses at the gene ends were 5 bases for V and 0 bases for J; bases not matched to a gene: 4. Looked up from germline, CDR1 is LGHNT and CDR2 is FRNRAP. The CDR3 is made up of 16 amino acids. The CDR3 region has the DNA TGTGCTAGTGGTACAGGGGCTTTCTCTGGGGCCAACGTCCTGACTTTC. Translation: CASGTGAFSGANVLTF. The full variable domain, in which reference TRBV12-5 and TRBJ2-6 provide the parts outside the CDR3, is DARVTQTPRHKVTEMGQEVTMRCQPILGHNTVFWYRQTMMQGLELLAYFRNRAPLDDSGMPKDRFSAEMPDATLATLKIQPSEPRDSAVYFCASGTGAFSGANVLTFGAGSRLTVL.

In the case of this clonotype: Relative to the germline gene, one junction end is altered; a read error may explain this. The J gene is TRBJ1-4, the V gene TRBV14; D ambiguous. From germline, CDR1 is SGHDN and CDR2 FVKESK. The CDR3 length is 12 residues. The CDR3 is CVSSQVGEKLFF. CDR3 nucleotides: TGTGTCAGCAGCCAAGTCGGGGAAAAACTGTTTTTT.

The rearrangement joins TRBV29-1 to TRBJ1-5, with D possibly TRBD1 on 6 matching bases. The CDR3 consists of 15 residues. In germline, CDR1 is SQVTM, CDR2 ANQGSEA. The ends were cut back, 4 bases at V and 2 bases at J, with 15 bases in the middle. CDR3 region: CSVGPQGNGNQPQHF. Written as DNA, the CDR3 is TGCAGCGTTGGCCCCCAGGGGAACGGCAATCAGCCCCAGCATTTT. Complete variable domain (other parts from reference TRBV29-1 and TRBJ1-5): SAVISQKPSRDICQRGTSLTIQCQVDSQVTMMFWYRQQPGQSLTLIATANQGSEATYESGFVIDKFPISRPNLTFSTLTVSNMSPEDSSIYLCSVGPQGNGNQPQHFGDGTRLSIL.

The gene calls are TRBV6-4 and TRBJ2-3; D unclear. The CDR3 is 14 residues long. In germline, CDR1 is MRHNA, CDR2 SNTAGT. V dropped 7 bases and J dropped 2 bases, with 13 bases sitting between them. CDR3 sequence reads: CASNETGITDTQYF. The CDR3, as DNA: TGTGCCAGCAACGAGACTGGAATCACAGATACGCAGTATTTT.

This clonotype appeared a few times. J is TRBJ2-7 and V is TRBV5-1; a weak D match, TRBD2 (6 bases). This CDR3 has 15 residues. Germline V lookup: CDR1 SGHRS, CDR2 YFSETQ. V dropped 4 bases and J dropped 0 bases, with 14 bases sitting between them. The CDR3 DNA sequence: TGCGCCAGCAGCCATTCGCGGGGCAGCTCCTACGAGCAGTACTTC. Translated: CASSHSRGSSYEQYF.

This chain uses TRBV20-1 with TRBJ2-7, with 7 bases matching TRBD1. With V trimmed by 0 bases and J by 2 bases, 10 bases remained unmatched. In germline, CDR1 is DFQATT, CDR2 SNEGSKA (reference sequence). The CDR3 has 16 residues. This CDR3 is CSARDKGTALTYEQYF. CDR3 nucleotide sequence: TGCAGTGCTAGAGATAAGGGGACAGCACTGACCTACGAGCAGTACTTC.

This chain uses TRBV10-3 with TRBJ2-7; D not resolved. Germline V gene lookup returns CDR1 ENHRY and CDR2 SYGVKD. The CDR3 spans 13 residues. V was cut by 6 bases and J by 4 bases, with 13 bases left in between. CDR3 sequence reads: CAIRSTSLYEQYF. CDR3 DNA sequence: TGTGCCATCAGGAGCACCTCGCTGTACGAGCAGTACTTC.

This sequence joins TRBV6-6 and TRBJ2-2; 10 bases align to TRBD2. V was pared by 6 bases and J by 4 bases, with 5 bases of the junction left unmatched. Germline assignment: CDR1 MNHNY and CDR2 SVGAGI (reference sequence). The CDR3 runs to 15 residues. The CDR3 sequence is CASRRAGGVTGELFF. The CDR3 bases are TGTGCCAGCAGGAGAGCGGGAGGGGTCACCGGGGAGCTGTTTTTT.